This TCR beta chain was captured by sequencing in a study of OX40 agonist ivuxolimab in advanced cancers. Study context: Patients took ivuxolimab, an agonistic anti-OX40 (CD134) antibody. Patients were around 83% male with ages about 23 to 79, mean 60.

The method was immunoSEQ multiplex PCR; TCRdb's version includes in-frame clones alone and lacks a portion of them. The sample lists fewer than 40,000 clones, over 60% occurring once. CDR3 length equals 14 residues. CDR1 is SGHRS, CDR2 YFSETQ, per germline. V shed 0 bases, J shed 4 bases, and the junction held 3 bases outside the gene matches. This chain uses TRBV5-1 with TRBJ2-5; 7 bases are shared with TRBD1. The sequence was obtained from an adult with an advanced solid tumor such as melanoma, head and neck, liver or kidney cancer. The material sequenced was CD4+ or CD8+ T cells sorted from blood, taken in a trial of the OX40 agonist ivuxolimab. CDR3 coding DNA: TGCGCCAGCAGCTTGGCCGCAGGGGGAGAGACCCAGTACTTC. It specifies CASSLAAGGETQYF.